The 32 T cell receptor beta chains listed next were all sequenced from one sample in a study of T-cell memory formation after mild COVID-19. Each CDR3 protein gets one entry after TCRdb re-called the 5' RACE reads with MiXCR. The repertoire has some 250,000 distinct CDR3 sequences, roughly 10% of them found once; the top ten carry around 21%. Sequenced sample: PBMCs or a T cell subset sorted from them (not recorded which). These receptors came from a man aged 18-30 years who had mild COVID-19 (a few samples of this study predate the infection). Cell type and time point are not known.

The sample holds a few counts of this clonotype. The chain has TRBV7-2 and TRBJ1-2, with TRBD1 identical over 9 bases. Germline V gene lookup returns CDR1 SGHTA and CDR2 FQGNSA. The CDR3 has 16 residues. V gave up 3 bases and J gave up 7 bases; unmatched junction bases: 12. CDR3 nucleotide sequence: TGTGCCAGCAGCTTGTGGGGGGGACAGGGCTCGTTTGGCTACACCTTC. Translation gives CASSLWGGQGSFGYTF. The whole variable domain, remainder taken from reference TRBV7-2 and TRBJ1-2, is GAGVSQSPSNKVTEKGKDVELRCDPISGHTALYWYRQSLGQGLEFLIYFQGNSAPDKSGLPSDRFSAERTGGSVSTLTIQRTQQEDSAVYLCASSLWGGQGSFGYTFGSGTRLTVV.

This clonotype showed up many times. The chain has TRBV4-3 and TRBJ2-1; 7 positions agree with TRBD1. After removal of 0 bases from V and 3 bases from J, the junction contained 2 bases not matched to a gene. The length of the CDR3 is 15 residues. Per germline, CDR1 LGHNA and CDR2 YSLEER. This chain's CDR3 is CASSQEYRGYNEQFF. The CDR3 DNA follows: TGCGCCAGCAGCCAAGAATACAGGGGCTACAATGAGCAGTTCTTC.

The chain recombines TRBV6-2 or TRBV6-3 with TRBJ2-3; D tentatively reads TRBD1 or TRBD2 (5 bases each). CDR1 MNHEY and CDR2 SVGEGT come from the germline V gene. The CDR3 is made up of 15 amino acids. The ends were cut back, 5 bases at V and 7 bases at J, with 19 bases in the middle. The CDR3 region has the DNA TGTGCCAGCAGTCTCGATTTGGGGGATTCGAATACGCAGTATTTT. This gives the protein CASSLDLGDSNTQYF.

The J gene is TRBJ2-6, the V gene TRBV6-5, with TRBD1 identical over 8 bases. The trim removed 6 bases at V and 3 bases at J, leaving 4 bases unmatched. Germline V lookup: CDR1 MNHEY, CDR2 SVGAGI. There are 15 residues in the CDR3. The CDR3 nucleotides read TGTGCCAGCAGGGACAGGGTGGATGGGGCCAACGTCCTGACTTTC. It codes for CASRDRVDGANVLTF.

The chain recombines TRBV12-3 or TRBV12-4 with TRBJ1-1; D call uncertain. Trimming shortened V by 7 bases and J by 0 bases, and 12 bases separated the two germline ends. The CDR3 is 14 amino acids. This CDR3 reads CASIHPRVNTEAFF. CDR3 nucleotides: TGTGCCAGCATCCACCCGAGGGTGAACACTGAAGCTTTCTTT.

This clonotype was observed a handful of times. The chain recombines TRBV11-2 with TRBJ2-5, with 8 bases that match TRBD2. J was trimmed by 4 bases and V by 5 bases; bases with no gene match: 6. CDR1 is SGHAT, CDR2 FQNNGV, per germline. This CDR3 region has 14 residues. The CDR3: CASSTQRGRETQYF. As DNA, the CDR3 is TGTGCCAGCAGCACTCAGCGGGGGCGAGAGACCCAGTACTTC.

The CDR3 bases are TGTGCCAGCAGTGAAGCCTTTTACGAGCAGTACTTC. Translated: CASSEAFYEQYF. The V and J genes are TRBV25-1 and TRBJ2-7; no definite D call. Looked up from germline, CDR1 is MGHDK and CDR2 is SYGVNS. V was trimmed by 2 bases and J by 4 bases, leaving 6 bases between them. The CDR3 runs to 12 residues.

This CDR3 reads CASSYSLAGAETQYF. The CDR3 nucleotides read TGTGCCAGCAGTTACTCCCTAGCGGGGGCAGAGACCCAGTACTTC. The chain uses TRBV6-6 and TRBJ2-5, with 10 nucleotides matching TRBD2. The junction had 2 bases not matched to a gene; V was cut back by 0 bases and J by 4 bases. This CDR3 region has 15 residues. Germline V gives CDR1 MNHNY, CDR2 SVGAGI (reference sequence).

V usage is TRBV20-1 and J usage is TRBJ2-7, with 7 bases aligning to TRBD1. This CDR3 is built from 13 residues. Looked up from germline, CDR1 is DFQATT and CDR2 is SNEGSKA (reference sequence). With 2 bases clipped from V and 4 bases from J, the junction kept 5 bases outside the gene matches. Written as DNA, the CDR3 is TGCAGTGCTAGAACAGGGGAGACTTACGAGCAGTACGTC. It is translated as CSARTGETYEQYV.

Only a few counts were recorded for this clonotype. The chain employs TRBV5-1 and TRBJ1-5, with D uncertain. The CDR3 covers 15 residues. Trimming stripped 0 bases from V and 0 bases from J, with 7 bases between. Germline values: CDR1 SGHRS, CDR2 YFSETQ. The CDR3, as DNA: TGCGCCAGCAGCTTGGACCCCTATAGCAATCAGCCCCAGCATTTT. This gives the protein CASSLDPYSNQPQHF.

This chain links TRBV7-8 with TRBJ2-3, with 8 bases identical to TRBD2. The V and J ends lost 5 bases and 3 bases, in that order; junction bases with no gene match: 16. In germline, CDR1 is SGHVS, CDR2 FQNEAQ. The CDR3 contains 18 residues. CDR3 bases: TGTGCCAGCAGCCCCGCCGGGGGGGCCCGTAGAAGGACAGATACGCAGTATTTT. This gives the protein CASSPAGGARRRTDTQYF.

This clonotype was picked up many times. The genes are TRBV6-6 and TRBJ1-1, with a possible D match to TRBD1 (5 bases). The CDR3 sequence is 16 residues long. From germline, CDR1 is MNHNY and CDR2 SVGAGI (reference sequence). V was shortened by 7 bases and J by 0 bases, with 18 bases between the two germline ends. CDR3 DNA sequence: TGTGCCAGCAAAGATAGGACACAGCTCATGAACACTGAAGCTTTCTTT. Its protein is CASKDRTQLMNTEAFF.

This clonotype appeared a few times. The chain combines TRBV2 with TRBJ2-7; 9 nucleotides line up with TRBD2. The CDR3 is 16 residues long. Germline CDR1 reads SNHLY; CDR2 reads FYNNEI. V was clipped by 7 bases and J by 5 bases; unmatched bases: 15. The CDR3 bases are TGTGCCAGCACGGGGCCCAGGCGGGGGGGTTACCACGAGCAGTACGTC. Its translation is CASTGPRRGGYHEQYV.

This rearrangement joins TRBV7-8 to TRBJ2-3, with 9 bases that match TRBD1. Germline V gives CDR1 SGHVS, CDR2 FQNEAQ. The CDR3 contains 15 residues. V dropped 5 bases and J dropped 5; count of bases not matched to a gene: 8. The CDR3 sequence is CASSPRQGEVDTQYF. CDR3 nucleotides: TGTGCCAGCAGCCCTCGACAGGGGGAGGTAGATACGCAGTATTTT.

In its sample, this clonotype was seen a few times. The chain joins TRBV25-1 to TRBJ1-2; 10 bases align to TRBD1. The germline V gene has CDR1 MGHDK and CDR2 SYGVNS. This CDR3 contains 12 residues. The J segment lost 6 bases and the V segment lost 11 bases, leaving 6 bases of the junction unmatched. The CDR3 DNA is TGTGCCTCAATGGACAGGGGGGATGGCTACACCTTC. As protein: CASMDRGDGYTF.

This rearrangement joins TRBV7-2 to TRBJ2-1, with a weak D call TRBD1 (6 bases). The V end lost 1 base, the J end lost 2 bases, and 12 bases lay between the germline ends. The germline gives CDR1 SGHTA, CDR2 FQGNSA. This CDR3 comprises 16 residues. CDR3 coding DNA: TGTGCCAGCAGCTTAGGGTGGGGGCGCACCTACAATGAGCAGTTCTTC. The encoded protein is CASSLGWGRTYNEQFF.

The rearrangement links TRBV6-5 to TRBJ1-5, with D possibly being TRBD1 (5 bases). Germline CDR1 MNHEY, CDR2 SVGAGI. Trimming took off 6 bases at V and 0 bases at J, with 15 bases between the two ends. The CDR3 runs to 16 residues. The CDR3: CASSPGHIYSNQPQHF. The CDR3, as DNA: TGTGCCAGCAGCCCCGGACACATTTATAGCAATCAGCCCCAGCATTTT.

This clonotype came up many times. CDR3 in DNA: TGCGCCAGCAGCCGGGGACTAGCAAATGAGCAGTTCTTC. It is translated as CASSRGLANEQFF. The chain links TRBV5-1 to TRBJ2-1; 9 bases fit TRBD2. With V trimmed by 4 bases and J by 7 bases, 3 bases remained unmatched. From germline, CDR1 is SGHRS and CDR2 YFSETQ. The CDR3 runs to 13 residues.

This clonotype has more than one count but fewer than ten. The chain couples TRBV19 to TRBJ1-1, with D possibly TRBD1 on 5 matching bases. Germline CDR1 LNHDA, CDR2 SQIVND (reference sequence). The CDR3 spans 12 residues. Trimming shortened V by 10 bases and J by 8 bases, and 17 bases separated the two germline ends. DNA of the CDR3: TGTGCCACGTCTCCTGGGGGTATAGAAGCTTTCTTT. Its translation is CATSPGGIEAFF. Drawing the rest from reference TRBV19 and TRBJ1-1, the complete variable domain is DGGITQSPKYLFRKEGQNVTLSCEQNLNHDAMYWYRQDPGQGLRLIYYSQIVNDFQKGDIAEGYSVSREKKESFPLTVTSAQKNPTAFYLCATSPGGIEAFFGQGTRLTVV.

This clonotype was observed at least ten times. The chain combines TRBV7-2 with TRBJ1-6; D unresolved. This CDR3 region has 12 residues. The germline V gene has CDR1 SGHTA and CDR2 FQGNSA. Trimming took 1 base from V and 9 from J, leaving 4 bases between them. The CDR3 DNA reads TGTGCCAGCAGCTTAGTGGGTTCACCCCTCCACTTT. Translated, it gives CASSLVGSPLHF.

CDR3 region: CASSPNLGNTEAFF. In DNA form, the CDR3 reads TGTGCCAGCAGTCCTAACCTCGGGAACACTGAAGCTTTCTTT. V is TRBV6-5 and J is TRBJ1-1; D gene unclear. This CDR3 spans 14 amino acids. Germline V gene data show CDR1 as MNHEY and CDR2 as SVGAGI. V lost 5 bases, J lost 1 base, and 11 bases lay in between.

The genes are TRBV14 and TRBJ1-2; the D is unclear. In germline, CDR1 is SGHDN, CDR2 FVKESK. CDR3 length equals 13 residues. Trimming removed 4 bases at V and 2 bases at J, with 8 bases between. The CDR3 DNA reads TGTGCCAGCAGCCCAGAGGTAAACTATGGCTACACCTTC. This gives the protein CASSPEVNYGYTF.

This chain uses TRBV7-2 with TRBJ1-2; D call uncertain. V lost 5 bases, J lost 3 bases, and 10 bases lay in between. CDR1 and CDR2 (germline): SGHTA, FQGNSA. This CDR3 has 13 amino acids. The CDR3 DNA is TGTGCCAGCAGCCGAGCAGGCCACTATGGCTACACCTTC. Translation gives CASSRAGHYGYTF.

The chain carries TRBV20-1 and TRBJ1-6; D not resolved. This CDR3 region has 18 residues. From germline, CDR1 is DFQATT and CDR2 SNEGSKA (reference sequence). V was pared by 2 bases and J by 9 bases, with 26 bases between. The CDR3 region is CSARWGFSNSDPSSPLHF. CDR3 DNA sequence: TGCAGTGCTAGATGGGGTTTTTCCAATTCGGACCCCAGTTCACCCCTCCACTTT.

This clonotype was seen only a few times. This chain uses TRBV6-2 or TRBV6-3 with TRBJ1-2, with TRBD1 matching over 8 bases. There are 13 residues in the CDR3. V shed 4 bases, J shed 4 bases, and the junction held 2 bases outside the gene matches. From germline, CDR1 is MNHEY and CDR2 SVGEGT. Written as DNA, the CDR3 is TGTGCCAGCAGTTCCCAGGGGGCCTATGGCTACACCTTC. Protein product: CASSSQGAYGYTF.

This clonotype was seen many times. Here the CDR3 reads CASSRQRGDNEQYF. DNA for the CDR3: TGCGCCAGCAGCCGTCAAAGAGGGGACAACGAGCAGTACTTC. The rearrangement uses TRBV4-1 and TRBJ2-7; a weak D match, TRBD1 (6 bases). V lost 4 bases, J lost 5 bases, and 15 bases lay in between. The CDR3 extends over 14 amino acids. The germline V gene has CDR1 MGHRA and CDR2 YSYEKL.

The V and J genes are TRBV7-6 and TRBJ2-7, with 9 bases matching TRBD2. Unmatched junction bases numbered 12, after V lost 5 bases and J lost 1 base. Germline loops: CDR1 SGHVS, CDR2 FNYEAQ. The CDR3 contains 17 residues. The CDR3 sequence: CASSDGGLAGSSYEQYF. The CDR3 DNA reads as TGTGCCAGCAGCGATGGGGGTCTAGCGGGGTCTTCCTACGAGCAGTACTTC.

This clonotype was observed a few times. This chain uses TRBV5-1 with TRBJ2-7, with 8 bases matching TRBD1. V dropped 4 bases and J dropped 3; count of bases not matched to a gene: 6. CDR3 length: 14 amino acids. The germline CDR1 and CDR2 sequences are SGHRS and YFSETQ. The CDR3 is CASSLLTGDYEQYV. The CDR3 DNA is TGCGCCAGCAGCCTCCTGACAGGGGACTACGAGCAGTACGTC.

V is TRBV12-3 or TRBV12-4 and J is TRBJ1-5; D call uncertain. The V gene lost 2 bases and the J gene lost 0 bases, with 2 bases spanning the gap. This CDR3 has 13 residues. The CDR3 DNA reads TGTGCCAGCAGTTTACATAGCAATCAGCCCCAGCATTTT. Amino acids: CASSLHSNQPQHF.

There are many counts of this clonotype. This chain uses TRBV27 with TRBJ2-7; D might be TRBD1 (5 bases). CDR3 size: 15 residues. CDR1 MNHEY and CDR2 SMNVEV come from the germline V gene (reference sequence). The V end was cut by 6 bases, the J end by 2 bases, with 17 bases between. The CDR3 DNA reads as TGTGCCAGCAGCCCCAGGGCAGGCAGTCCCTACGAGCAGTACGTC. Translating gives CASSPRAGSPYEQYV.

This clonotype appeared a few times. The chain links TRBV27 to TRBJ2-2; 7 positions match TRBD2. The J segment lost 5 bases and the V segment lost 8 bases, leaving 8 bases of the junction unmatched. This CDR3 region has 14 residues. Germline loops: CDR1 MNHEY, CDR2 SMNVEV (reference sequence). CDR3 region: CASGKGGATGELFF. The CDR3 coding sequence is TGTGCCAGCGGGAAGGGAGGGGCTACCGGGGAGCTGTTTTTT.

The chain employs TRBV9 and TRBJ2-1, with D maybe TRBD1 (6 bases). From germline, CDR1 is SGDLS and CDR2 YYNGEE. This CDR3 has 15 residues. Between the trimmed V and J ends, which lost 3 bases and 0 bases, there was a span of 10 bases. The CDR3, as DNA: TGTGCCAGCAGCGATGGGGGACACTCCTACAATGAGCAGTTCTTC. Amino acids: CASSDGGHSYNEQFF. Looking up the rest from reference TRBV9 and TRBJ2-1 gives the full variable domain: DSGVTQTPKHLITATGQRVTLRCSPRSGDLSVYWYQQSLDQGLQFLIQYYNGEERAKGNILERFSAQQFPDLHSELNLSSLELGDSALYFCASSDGGHSYNEQFFGPGTRLTVL.